The rows below give T cell receptor beta chains drawn from one sample of a study of technical replicates of blood from several donors. Method: immunoSEQ multiplex PCR; TCRdb's copy keeps in-frame clones and lacks some. The table lists under 70,000 clones, 86% of them singletons. Sequencing was performed on PBMCs. These receptor sequences come from a human donor in good health. Some clones in this sample may be carry-over from other donors' samples. CDR3s include the opening cysteine and the closing phenylalanine or tryptophan. The D gene is left open where the match is weak. Size values are once, few and many counts, or a class for expanded clones, and some rows have none.

14 TRBV18 . . CASSPAGGDQPQHF
15 TRBV5-6 TRBD2 few CASRLGREGYNEQFF
14 TRBV9 . . CASSVGTYPYEQYF
16 TRBV7-9 TRBD2 . CASSPPTSGSLSEQYF
10 TRBV29-1 . . CSVTWETQYF
15 TRBV30 TRBD2 . CAWSRAGTGTDTQYF
13 TRBV5-6 TRBD1 . CASSFGEGQERHF
17 TRBV5-6 . . CASSLKGLRDGSEKLFF
13 TRBV30 . . CAWSVTERSPLHF
16 TRBV5-1 . . CASSSGQVSLNYGYTF
15 TRBV7-9 . . CASSLGQGTNEKLFF
14 TRBV7-2 . few CASSLFGGNQPQHF
16 TRBV7-9 . . CASSSDRQIITDTQYF
15 TRBV6-6 . . CASSGRTEKNFGYTF
16 TRBV7-9 TRBD2 . CASSLELAGTTDTQYF
13 TRBV28 . . CASRRSSSYEQYF
14 TRBV7-6 TRBD1 . CASSFDRGVHEQYF
14 TRBV5-1 TRBD2 . CASSFGGSGYEQYF
15 TRBV11-2 . . CASSLVGGWSTEAFF
15 TRBV7-7 TRBD2 . CASSLARGSTETQYF
12 TRBV28 . . CASRSSSYEQYF
16 TRBV6-5 TRBD1 . CASSYSGVGQNQPQHF